This T cell receptor beta chain is drawn from a study of regulatory T cells in long-lasting Graves disease. Study observations and caveats: Patients whose Graves' disease persisted exhibited lower TCR diversity than those newly diagnosed. When disease was persistent, TRBV28, TRBJ1-2 and TRBJ2-5 were the favored segments.

Arm-PCR of CDR3 regions and iRepertoire HTBI primers were the basis on which TCR beta libraries were built. TCRdb re-analysed the multiplex PCR reads in MiXCR, keeping a single row per CDR3 protein. The table includes 200,000 to 250,000 distinct CDR3 sequences, roughly 21% detected once. The time point denotes: newly diagnosed GD, antithyroid drugs for less than 3 months. Construction of the TCR library relied on RNA isolated from PBMCs. It was American Thyroid Association guidelines that determined Graves' disease diagnosis. Germline V gene sequence: CDR1 DFQATT, CDR2 SNEGSKA (reference sequence). V gave up 3 bases and J gave up 4 bases, with 21 bases separating them. This CDR3 contains 16 residues. This clonotype was counted many times. Antigen specificity is unknown.

The chain links TRBV20-1 to TRBJ1-2; no clear D. Source: peripheral blood mononuclear cells (PBMCs), taken at new diagnosis, from a patient treated with antithyroid drugs. This receptor was identified in a female donor with Graves disease. As DNA, the CDR3 is TGCAGTGCTAGTTCTTTTGGTGCAGGAGGGCTCTATGGCTACACCTTC. It codes for CSASSFGAGGLYGYTF.